These T cell receptor beta chains were read from a single sample in a study of cytotoxic CD8 clonotypes in ibrutinib-treated CLL. Generated by immunoSEQ multiplex PCR, the TCRdb table keeps only in-frame clones and is missing some. The data show approximately 92,000 clones, with roughly three quarters seen just once and approximately 25% held by the top ten. Sequenced material: PBMCs, taken after 24 months of ibrutinib treatment. These receptors all come from a human donor with chronic lymphocytic leukemia. CDR3s include the opening cysteine and the closing phenylalanine or tryptophan. The D gene is left open where the match is weak. Expanded clones get a size class; other rows say once, few or many, or leave the size out.

DNA | CDR3 | J | size | D | V
TGTGCCAGCAGCTTAACTGTATCCGGGGAGCTGTTTTTT | CASSLTVSGELFF | TRBJ2-2 | - | - | TRBV7-9
TGTGCCAGCAGCTCGCCGCGGACAGGGGTATCCAATGAGCAGTTCTTC | CASSSPRTGVSNEQFF | TRBJ2-1 | - | TRBD1 | TRBV7-9
TGTGCCAGCAGCGTAGCCCTACGTGGGGCTGAAGCTTTCTTT | CASSVALRGAEAFF | TRBJ1-1 | - | - | TRBV9
TGCGCCAGCAGCCAAGGGACAGGGGGACGTTCACCCCTCCACTTT | CASSQGTGGRSPLHF | TRBJ1-6 | - | TRBD1 | TRBV4-1
TGTGCCAGCTCACCACCGACGAGGTCCTGGAAGGATACGCAGTATTTT | CASSPPTRSWKDTQYF | TRBJ2-3 | - | - | TRBV18
TGTGCCAGCAGTTTGTCTGGGGTTGGGCAGCCCCAGCATTTT | CASSLSGVGQPQHF | TRBJ1-5 | - | - | TRBV27
TGTGCCAGTAGTATACAGGGTACGAACACTGAAGCTTTCTTT | CASSIQGTNTEAFF | TRBJ1-1 | few | - | TRBV19
TGTGCCAGCAGTTTGGCCCAGGGGGTAGGTATGGGCACTGAAGCTTTCTTT | CASSLAQGVGMGTEAFF | TRBJ1-1 | - | TRBD1 | TRBV28
TGTGCCAGCAGCCAGACTAGTTACGAGCAGTACTTC | CASSQTSYEQYF | TRBJ2-7 | - | - | TRBV7-2
TGTGCCAGAAGCTTCGGAAGGGACAGGGGCTACGAGCAGTACTTC | CARSFGRDRGYEQYF | TRBJ2-7 | - | TRBD1 | TRBV5-3
TGTGCCAGCAGTGGCCGGGACAGGGGTATAGCTAACTATGGCTACACCTTC | CASSGRDRGIANYGYTF | TRBJ1-2 | - | TRBD1 | TRBV2
TGTGCCAGCAGTTCGAACGGCGATACGCAGTATTTT | CASSSNGDTQYF | TRBJ2-3 | - | - | TRBV28
TGTGCCAGCAGCTCCGCTGGACAGGACTATGGCTACACCTTC | CASSSAGQDYGYTF | TRBJ1-2 | - | TRBD1 | TRBV7-2
TGTGCCAGCAGTATCCGACTAGCGGGAGGTAATGAGCAGTTCTTC | CASSIRLAGGNEQFF | TRBJ2-1 | once | TRBD2 | TRBV27
TGTGCCAGCAGCCTAGGTCAGTTGCTGTCCAATCAGCCCCAGCATTTT | CASSLGQLLSNQPQHF | TRBJ1-5 | once | - | TRBV6-6
TGTGCCAGCAGTCCCGGGACAGTGGACGAGCAGTACTTC | CASSPGTVDEQYF | TRBJ2-7 | - | TRBD1 | TRBV5-6
TGTGCCAGCAGCTTGAAGGAGACGCAGGGTCAGCCCCAGCATTTT | CASSLKETQGQPQHF | TRBJ1-5 | - | - | TRBV7-3
TGTGCCAGTAGTATAGATCGTCCAGGAGGAGCTTTCTTT | CASSIDRPGGAFF | TRBJ1-1 | few | - | TRBV19
TGTGCCAGCAGCTTAGCGCCCGAGGACGGAGGAGCTTTCTTT | CASSLAPEDGGAFF | TRBJ1-1 | - | - | TRBV7-2
TGTGCCAGCACGGCGGGAGGTGGAACCGGGGAGCTGTTTTTT | CASTAGGGTGELFF | TRBJ2-2 | few | TRBD2 | TRBV7-2
TGTGCCAGCAGAACTCAGGGGGCTGAAGATACGCAGTATTTT | CASRTQGAEDTQYF | TRBJ2-3 | few | TRBD1 | TRBV27
TGCAGCTCCCTACTAGCGGGAGTCAGTACGCAGTATTTT | CSSLLAGVSTQYF | TRBJ2-3 | - | TRBD2 | TRBV29-1
TGTGCTAGCAGCCGGACGGGGGGCCACGAGCAGTACTTC | CASSRTGGHEQYF | TRBJ2-7 | - | - | TRBV7-7
TGTGCCAGTAGGGACCTACGCGAAGCTTTCTTT | CASRDLREAFF | TRBJ1-1 | - | - | TRBV19
TGTGCCAGCAGCCTCACCGGGACGGCGGACTACGAGCAGTACTTC | CASSLTGTADYEQYF | TRBJ2-7 | - | - | TRBV7-6
TGTGCCACCAGCACCAGGGGCAATTATGGCTACACCTTC | CATSTRGNYGYTF | TRBJ1-2 | - | - | TRBV15
TGTGCCAGCTCACCGGGTCAGACCACCCCTGGCTACACCTTC | CASSPGQTTPGYTF | TRBJ1-2 | - | - | TRBV18
TGTGCCAGCAGTGCCATAGACAGGGGCACCGGGGAGCTGTTTTTT | CASSAIDRGTGELFF | TRBJ2-2 | once | TRBD1 | TRBV27
TGTGCCAGCAGTTTTATGGGACAGGTCTATGGCTACACCTTC | CASSFMGQVYGYTF | TRBJ1-2 | - | TRBD1 | TRBV28
TGTGCCAGCAGCTGGACTCCCATGGGGCTAGCCTCCTTTCAAGAGACCCAGTACTTC | CASSWTPMGLASFQETQYF | TRBJ2-5 | - | - | TRBV7-2
TGCAGTGCTGGCCAAGAGACCCAGTACTTC | CSAGQETQYF | TRBJ2-5 | - | - | TRBV20-1
TGTGCCTGGACATGGGGCGTGGGAGGCCTTTCCTACGAGCAGTACTTC | CAWTWGVGGLSYEQYF | TRBJ2-7 | - | - | TRBV30
TGTGCCACCAGCAGAGATGCTGGTTACGAAAAACTGTTTTTT | CATSRDAGYEKLFF | TRBJ1-4 | - | - | TRBV15
TGCGTCAATTCGTCTGAGTACTTC | CVNSSEYF | TRBJ2-7 | - | - | TRBV5-1
TGTGCCAGCAGCTCCCCTCCGGGACAGGGGGAAAGGGGCACTGAAGCTTTCTTT | CASSSPPGQGERGTEAFF | TRBJ1-1 | - | TRBD1 | TRBV5-6
TGCGCCAGCAGCTTGGATCTAGGCACTCAGGCTTTCTTT | CASSLDLGTQAFF | TRBJ1-1 | - | - | TRBV5-1
TGTGCCAGCTCACCCCTCGGTGGGAGGGCCCCCACAGATACGCAGTATTTT | CASSPLGGRAPTDTQYF | TRBJ2-3 | - | TRBD2 | TRBV18
TGTGCCAGCTCCGGACAGGACGGGGAGCAGTACTTC | CASSGQDGEQYF | TRBJ2-7 | once | TRBD1 | TRBV7-9
TGTGCCAGCAGTTACGATGGGGCTAACACCGGGGAGCTGTTTTTT | CASSYDGANTGELFF | TRBJ2-2 | - | - | TRBV6-5
TGTGCTAGCAGCCCCGGACTAGCGGGAATCTACGAGCAGTACTTC | CASSPGLAGIYEQYF | TRBJ2-7 | few | TRBD2 | TRBV7-7
TGTGCCAGCAGTTTGGCCCCCGGGACAGGGGGTCTAGTCAGGTCACCCCTCCACTTT | CASSLAPGTGGLVRSPLHF | TRBJ1-6 | - | TRBD1 | TRBV28
TGTGCCAGCAGCTCCCATAGCGGGAGTAGAACAGATACGCAGTATTTT | CASSSHSGSRTDTQYF | TRBJ2-3 | - | TRBD2 | TRBV13
TGCAGTGCCGCCCCCCGTAATGAGCAGTTCTTC | CSAAPRNEQFF | TRBJ2-1 | once | - | TRBV20-1
TGCGCCAGCAGCTCACCATCAGCGTACAATGAGCAGTTCTTC | CASSSPSAYNEQFF | TRBJ2-1 | - | - | TRBV5-1
TGTGCCAGCAAACCCCCAGACAGGGTAAGGGATAGCAATCAGCCCCAGCATTTT | CASKPPDRVRDSNQPQHF | TRBJ1-5 | once | TRBD1 | TRBV5-8
TGTGCCAGCAGACAGGGCGGCGAGCAGTACTTC | CASRQGGEQYF | TRBJ2-7 | - | - | TRBV5-4
TGTGCCAGCGGTGAGCCCCAGCATTTT | CASGEPQHF | TRBJ1-5 | - | - | TRBV27
TGTGCCAGCAGCCCCGACAGGGGGGCGGGAAACACCATATATTTT | CASSPDRGAGNTIYF | TRBJ1-3 | - | TRBD1 | TRBV6-5
TGTGCCAGCAGCTTCGAGCGGGAGGTAGTTTGGAACACCGGGGAGCTGTTTTTT | CASSFEREVVWNTGELFF | TRBJ2-2 | few | TRBD2 | TRBV13
TGTGCCAGCAGCGTTGGGACAGGGGGTGTCTCACCCCTCCACTTT | CASSVGTGGVSPLHF | TRBJ1-6 | few | TRBD1 | TRBV9
TGTGCCAGCAGTGAAGGCGGGGCCGGGGAATACGAGCAGTACTTC | CASSEGGAGEYEQYF | TRBJ2-7 | - | - | TRBV2
TGTGCCAGCAGTCTGACAGGGGGGGTTGGCGGGGAGCTGTTTTTT | CASSLTGGVGGELFF | TRBJ2-2 | - | TRBD1 | TRBV27